These T cell receptor beta chains were read from a single sample in a study of post-analysis software for immune sequencing data. MiXCR, applied by TCRdb to the PCR reads, yields one record per CDR3 protein. The data show 750,000 to 950,000 distinct CDR3 sequences, around 53% seen once. What was sequenced was blood. The receptor set was obtained from a girl aged 5-17 years with multiple sclerosis. CDR3s include the opening cysteine and the closing phenylalanine or tryptophan. The order of the fields is CDR3 protein, D gene, J gene, V gene. A D gene is named only where the DNA matches it firmly.

CDR3aa: CASSLEGERGQPQHF
d_gene: NA
j_gene: TRBJ1-5
v_gene: TRBV12-3/TRBV12-4

CDR3aa: CASSRLTWGYEQYF
d_gene: NA
j_gene: TRBJ2-7
v_gene: TRBV3-1

CDR3aa: CSARDGTPNYGYTF
d_gene: NA
j_gene: TRBJ1-2
v_gene: TRBV20-1

CDR3aa: CASSSQLTGIDEQYF
d_gene: NA
j_gene: NA
v_gene: TRBV7-3

CDR3aa: CASSLTGGTSVSYEQYF
d_gene: TRBD2
j_gene: TRBJ2-7
v_gene: TRBV7-6

CDR3aa: CASSRGFSGANALTF
d_gene: NA
j_gene: TRBJ2-6
v_gene: TRBV5-6

CDR3aa: CSAGWTGGSYEQYF
d_gene: TRBD1
j_gene: TRBJ2-7
v_gene: TRBV20-1

CDR3aa: CASSFRNRGPYEQYF
d_gene: TRBD1
j_gene: TRBJ2-7
v_gene: TRBV12-3/TRBV12-4

CDR3aa: CTSSLGGGYQPQHF
d_gene: NA
j_gene: TRBJ1-5
v_gene: TRBV7-9

CDR3aa: CAISEGTGGEGGYTF
d_gene: TRBD1
j_gene: TRBJ1-2
v_gene: TRBV10-3

CDR3aa: CASANHRASGSEGQYF
d_gene: TRBD2
j_gene: TRBJ2-7
v_gene: TRBV6-5

CDR3aa: CSASPPGTSGYTF
d_gene: NA
j_gene: TRBJ1-2
v_gene: TRBV20-1

CDR3aa: CSVIPDSEQFF
d_gene: NA
j_gene: TRBJ2-1
v_gene: TRBV29-1

CDR3aa: CATSRVEDLRYNEQFF
d_gene: NA
j_gene: TRBJ2-1
v_gene: TRBV15

CDR3aa: CASSINYGYTF
d_gene: NA
j_gene: TRBJ1-2
v_gene: TRBV12-3/TRBV12-4

CDR3aa: CASSEPGTGGYEQYF
d_gene: TRBD1
j_gene: TRBJ2-7
v_gene: TRBV10-1

CDR3aa: CASSQDTQGGNEQFF
d_gene: NA
j_gene: TRBJ2-1
v_gene: TRBV4-2

CDR3aa: CASSLGDSWGETQYF
d_gene: NA
j_gene: NA
v_gene: TRBV12-3/TRBV12-4

CDR3aa: CASSFIRGDTEAFF
d_gene: NA
j_gene: TRBJ1-1
v_gene: TRBV5-1

CDR3aa: CASSTDPDQPQHF
d_gene: NA
j_gene: TRBJ1-5
v_gene: TRBV5-1

CDR3aa: CASSQETWANYGYTF
d_gene: NA
j_gene: TRBJ1-2
v_gene: TRBV4-1

CDR3aa: CASSLPEETQYF
d_gene: NA
j_gene: TRBJ2-5
v_gene: TRBV5-1

CDR3aa: CASSQGSPPGEQYF
d_gene: NA
j_gene: TRBJ2-7
v_gene: TRBV4-1

CDR3aa: CSVATGAWETQYF
d_gene: TRBD1
j_gene: TRBJ2-5
v_gene: TRBV29-1

CDR3aa: CASSEGVLLPYNEQFF
d_gene: NA
j_gene: TRBJ2-1
v_gene: TRBV9

CDR3aa: CASSLPTNYGYTF
d_gene: NA
j_gene: TRBJ1-2
v_gene: TRBV7-9

CDR3aa: CASSFGFSGANVLTF
d_gene: NA
j_gene: TRBJ2-6
v_gene: TRBV5-5

CDR3aa: CASRHLGATSHEQYF
d_gene: NA
j_gene: TRBJ2-7
v_gene: TRBV6-1

CDR3aa: CASSGKAGAGASNTGELFF
d_gene: TRBD2
j_gene: TRBJ2-2
v_gene: TRBV5-1

CDR3aa: CASSLGHLATNEKLFF
d_gene: NA
j_gene: TRBJ1-4
v_gene: TRBV7-2

CDR3aa: CASSHHAPGTSGSEETQYF
d_gene: TRBD2
j_gene: TRBJ2-5
v_gene: TRBV11-2

CDR3aa: CASSLIALGQISNQPQHF
d_gene: TRBD1
j_gene: TRBJ1-5
v_gene: TRBV4-1

CDR3aa: CASRPSGVETQHF
d_gene: NA
j_gene: TRBJ1-5
v_gene: TRBV12-3/TRBV12-4

CDR3aa: CASSFGEVSSYEQYF
d_gene: NA
j_gene: TRBJ2-7
v_gene: TRBV6-5

CDR3aa: CASSLGQIATYEQYF
d_gene: NA
j_gene: TRBJ2-7
v_gene: TRBV5-1

CDR3aa: CASRPGTSNTEAFF
d_gene: NA
j_gene: TRBJ1-1
v_gene: TRBV5-1

CDR3aa: CASSYSGDSNNEQFF
d_gene: NA
j_gene: TRBJ2-1
v_gene: TRBV6-6

CDR3aa: CASSEDPRRQYF
d_gene: NA
j_gene: TRBJ2-7
v_gene: TRBV4-2

CDR3aa: CSARPGGRNNEQFF
d_gene: TRBD2
j_gene: TRBJ2-1
v_gene: TRBV20-1

CDR3aa: CASSIGQGQETQYF
d_gene: TRBD1
j_gene: TRBJ2-5
v_gene: TRBV5-4

CDR3aa: CASSPSPPGARSYEQYF
d_gene: NA
j_gene: TRBJ2-7
v_gene: TRBV4-1

CDR3aa: CASSFPGGGETQYF
d_gene: TRBD2
j_gene: TRBJ2-5
v_gene: TRBV12-3/TRBV12-4

CDR3aa: CASRLRAGGVHEQYF
d_gene: TRBD2
j_gene: TRBJ2-7
v_gene: TRBV4-1

CDR3aa: CSVDETSGDSGANVLTF
d_gene: TRBD2
j_gene: TRBJ2-6
v_gene: TRBV29-1